The 9 T cell receptor beta chains below all came from one sample that was sequenced in a study of blood T cell repertoires in COVID-19. TCRdb's table, derived via immunoSEQ multiplex PCR, lists solely in-frame clones and lacks some. This sample carries roughly 700,000 clones, more than 80% of them seen once, and the ten largest clones take around 0.3%. Sequencing was carried out using peripheral blood. Receptor source: a young woman with acute or convalescent COVID-19.

The CDR3 here is CASSLGRGSYEQYF. CDR3 DNA: TGTGCCAGCAGCTTAGGCAGGGGATCCTACGAGCAGTACTTC. The chain uses TRBV7-8 and TRBJ2-7; D possibly corresponds to TRBD1 (6 bases). V gave up 1 base and J gave up 1 base, with 8 bases separating them. CDR3 size: 14 residues. Per germline, CDR1 SGHVS and CDR2 FQNEAQ.

Remarks on this clone: The same CDR3 also results from other DNA sequences found in this sample. This chain links TRBV3-1 (or the pseudogene TRBV3-2) with TRBJ2-3; 10 bases fit TRBD2. The CDR3 is 16 amino acids. With 0 bases clipped from V and 1 base from J, the junction kept 1 base outside the gene matches. Per the germline V gene, CDR1 is LGHDT and CDR2 is YNNKEL (reference sequence). The CDR3 DNA sequence: TGTGCCAGCAGCCAAGATCTAGCGGGGGGCACAGATACGCAGTATTTT. This encodes CASSQDLAGGTDTQYF.

The chain has TRBV7-9 and TRBJ1-4, with D perhaps TRBD1 (6 bases). Germline V lookup: CDR1 SEHNR, CDR2 FQNEAQ (reference sequence). V lost 3 bases, J lost 4 bases, and 12 bases lay in between. The CDR3 has 15 amino acids. CDR3 loop: CASSFRGTDNEKLFF. The DNA for the CDR3 is TGTGCCAGCAGCTTCAGGGGAACTGATAATGAAAAACTGTTTTTT.

The V and J genes are TRBV15 and TRBJ1-2; D remains unclear. The CDR3 contains 14 residues. The germline V gene encodes CDR1 LNHNV and CDR2 YYDKDF (reference sequence). Trimming removed 4 bases at V and 0 bases at J, with 9 bases between. In nucleotides, the CDR3 is TGTGCCACCAGCATCCACAGTTCTAACTATGGCTACACCTTC. Translation: CATSIHSSNYGYTF.

This chain uses TRBV6-6 with TRBJ2-3; 7 bases fit TRBD2. J lost 4 bases, V lost 5 bases, and 15 bases had no gene match. Germline CDR1 MNHNY, CDR2 SVGAGI (reference sequence). The CDR3 runs to 17 residues. The CDR3 sequence: CASSRPPGREWSDTQYF. The CDR3 nucleotides are TGTGCCAGCAGTCGCCCCCCAGGGCGGGAGTGGTCAGATACGCAGTATTTT.

J is TRBJ1-3 and V is TRBV9, with D possibly TRBD1 on 5 matching bases. The V and J ends lost 3 bases and 0 bases respectively, with 10 bases between them. Germline CDR1 and CDR2: SGDLS and YYNGEE. The CDR3 is 15 residues long. CDR3 DNA: TGTGCCAGCAGCGCCGGGGGGGGCTCTGGAAACACCATATATTTT. The encoded protein is CASSAGGGSGNTIYF.

The chain recombines TRBV14 with TRBJ2-1, with 9 positions matching TRBD1. The germline gives CDR1 SGHDN, CDR2 FVKESK. Trimming took 4 bases from V and 10 from J; bases not matched to a gene: 2. The CDR3 has 12 amino acids. CDR3 sequence: CASSPQGAEQFF. The CDR3 DNA sequence: TGTGCCAGCAGCCCACAGGGGGCAGAGCAGTTCTTC. Full variable domain (outside the CDR3, taken from reference TRBV14 and TRBJ2-1): EAGVTQFPSHSVIEKGQTVTLRCDPISGHDNLYWYRRVMGKEIKFLLHFVKESKQDESGMPNNRFLAERTGGTYSTLKVQPAELEDSGVYFCASSPQGAEQFFGPGTRLTVL.

This clone was seen a single time. This chain joins TRBV2 and TRBJ1-4; no clear D. Germline V gene data show CDR1 as SNHLY and CDR2 as FYNNEI. The CDR3 is 15 residues long. V was clipped by 3 bases and J by 2 bases, with 10 bases between them. DNA of the CDR3: TGTGCCAGCAGTGACTTTTCGGGGACTAATGAAAAACTGTTTTTT. Translating it yields CASSDFSGTNEKLFF.

The chain couples TRBV30 to TRBJ1-2; D unresolved. V gave up 2 bases and J gave up 3 bases, with 10 bases separating them. Germline V lookup: CDR1 GTSNPN, CDR2 SVGIG (reference sequence). This CDR3 region has 13 residues. The CDR3 region has the DNA TGTGCCTGGAGTCCCTCGGTGGACTATGGCTACACCTTC. Translating gives CAWSPSVDYGYTF.